The 24 T cell receptor beta chains below come from one sample, sequenced in a study of monozygotic twins with inflammatory bowel disease. TCRdb derives one entry per CDR3 protein from the 5' RACE reads, leaving out DNA. Recorded here are under 150,000 distinct CDR3 sequences; the top ten clones represent 2.4%. Sequenced: blood. All receptors come from a human donor with ulcerative colitis or Crohn's disease, or a healthy co-twin of an affected twin (not recorded which).

The V and J genes are TRBV7-8 and TRBJ1-1; absent DNA, TCRdb's TRBD1 call cannot be checked. Germline values: CDR1 SGHVS, CDR2 FQNEAQ. CDR3 length equals 14 residues. CDR3 region: CASIDRGMNTEAFF.

The chain recombines TRBV6-2 or TRBV6-3 with TRBJ2-1; TCRdb reports TRBD1, a call that lacks DNA to check it against. The CDR3 loop spans 14 amino acids. Germline CDR1 and CDR2: MNHEY and SVGEGT. The CDR3: CASTRQGSYNEQFF.

The chain joins TRBV29-1 to TRBJ2-7; the D gene TCRdb calls, TRBD1, cannot be checked with no DNA. The CDR3 totals 15 residues. Germline V gives CDR1 SQVTM, CDR2 ANQGSEA. The CDR3 here is CSVEYGAGGVREQYF.

V gene TRBV20-1 combines with J gene TRBJ2-1; TCRdb returns TRBD2, unconfirmable since there is no DNA. The CDR3 contains 15 residues. Germline V CDR1 and CDR2: DFQATT, SNEGSKA (reference sequence). CDR3: CSARGLAATYNEQFF.

The rearrangement joins TRBV5-1 to TRBJ1-5; without DNA, the TCRdb call of TRBD1 cannot be checked. CDR3 length equals 16 residues. Looked up from germline, CDR1 is SGHRS and CDR2 is YFSETQ. The CDR3: CAKIGTGGNSNQPQHF.

V usage is TRBV6-2 or TRBV6-3 and J usage is TRBJ2-1; TCRdb's D gene call, TRBD1, goes unchecked for lack of DNA. The CDR3 spans 16 residues. Germline assignment: CDR1 MNHEY and CDR2 SVGEGT. The CDR3 sequence is CAAQGMARGSYNEQFF.

The chain uses TRBV28 and TRBJ2-7; TCRdb designates TRBD1, a call that cannot be tested without DNA. CDR1 MDHEN and CDR2 SYDVKM come from the germline V gene. This CDR3 is 16 amino acids long. The CDR3 reads CASRFRDRIIPNEQYF.

V gene TRBV5-8 combines with J gene TRBJ2-6. Germline V lookup: CDR1 SGHTS, CDR2 YDEGEE. This CDR3 spans 15 amino acids. CDR3 loop: CASNLQSSGANVLTF.

The rearrangement uses TRBV6-5 and TRBJ2-2; with no DNA, the TCRdb D assignment of TRBD1 cannot be verified. The CDR3 covers 14 residues. Germline CDR1 and CDR2: MNHEY and SVGAGI. The CDR3 reads CASSSQGDTGELFF.

The chain links TRBV6-5 to TRBJ1-5; no DNA is available, so the TRBD1 call from TCRdb remains unchecked. The CDR3 is 15 residues long. The germline gives CDR1 MNHEY, CDR2 SVGAGI. CDR3 sequence reads: CASSSGQGKRQPQHF.

The rearrangement uses TRBV10-2 and TRBJ2-7; lacking DNA, the TRBD1 call made by TCRdb goes unchecked. Germline-derived CDR1 and CDR2 are WSHSY and SAAADI. The CDR3 runs to 12 residues. The chain's CDR3 is CASRDRDREQYF.

V is TRBV7-3 and J is TRBJ2-5; TCRdb calls TRBD1, which cannot be checked without DNA. This CDR3 comprises 17 residues. Germline CDR1 SGHTA, CDR2 FQGTGA. The CDR3 sequence: CASSLTPPGTIQETQYF. Filled out from reference TRBV7-3 and TRBJ2-5, the complete variable domain reads GAGVSQTPSNKVTEKGKYVELRCDPISGHTALYWYRQSLGQGPEFLIYFQGTGAADDSGLPNDRFFAVRPEGSVSTLKIQRTERGDSAVYLCASSLTPPGTIQETQYFGPGTRLLVL.

CDR3 residues: CASSRQPGAADEKLFF. The V call is TRBV7-3, the J call TRBJ1-4; TCRdb calls TRBD1, which cannot be checked without DNA. CDR3 size: 16 residues. Germline values: CDR1 SGHTA, CDR2 FQGTGA.

This chain connects TRBV7-6 to TRBJ2-5; no DNA is available, so the TRBD1 call from TCRdb remains unchecked. The germline gives CDR1 SGHVS, CDR2 FNYEAQ. This CDR3 has 16 residues. The CDR3 loop reads CASSQTGYGIGATQYF.

This chain uses TRBV7-3 with TRBJ2-3; there is no DNA to check the TCRdb D call of TRBD2. The CDR3 runs 11 residues. Germline V gene sequence: CDR1 SGHTA, CDR2 FQGTGA. CDR3 protein: CASSLPGLEYF.

The rearrangement joins TRBV7-2 to TRBJ1-2. The CDR3 has 12 amino acids. In germline, CDR1 is SGHTA, CDR2 FQGNSA. CDR3 protein: CASSLYSSGYTF.

The J gene is TRBJ2-5, the V gene TRBV20-1; the TRBD1 assignment by TCRdb is unverifiable without DNA. The V gene's germline CDR1 is DFQATT and CDR2 SNEGSKA (reference sequence). CDR3 length equals 12 residues. The CDR3: CSARAGMSTQYF.

The gene calls are TRBV7-9 and TRBJ1-6; TCRdb reports TRBD1, a call that lacks DNA to check it against. Germline V CDR1 and CDR2: SEHNR, FQNEAQ (reference sequence). CDR3 length equals 14 residues. The CDR3 reads CASSFPGRNSPLHF.

The chain recombines TRBV28 with TRBJ2-1; TCRdb calls TRBD2, which cannot be checked without DNA. The V gene's germline CDR1 is MDHEN and CDR2 SYDVKM. The CDR3 is 16 residues long. The CDR3: CASSSAGGGNGNEQFF.

The chain couples TRBV7-8 to TRBJ2-7; the TRBD1 assignment by TCRdb is unverifiable without DNA. Germline V gives CDR1 SGHVS, CDR2 FQNEAQ. The CDR3 covers 16 residues. CDR3: CASSRGTRSSTYEQYF. Together with reference TRBV7-8 and TRBJ2-7, the CDR3 gives the full variable domain: GAGVSQSPRYKVAKRGQDVALRCDPISGHVSLFWYQQALGQGPEFLTYFQNEAQLDKSGLPSDRFFAERPEGSVSTLKIQRTQQEDSAVYLCASSRGTRSSTYEQYFGPGTRLTVT.

The rearrangement uses TRBV9 and TRBJ1-1; TCRdb reports TRBD1, a call that lacks DNA to check it against. The CDR3 has 16 amino acids. Germline CDR1 and CDR2: SGDLS and YYNGEE. CDR3 residues: CASSVTPGGGGTEAFF.

The genes are TRBV12-3 or TRBV12-4 and TRBJ1-1; the D gene TCRdb calls, TRBD1, cannot be checked with no DNA. The CDR3 runs 15 residues. CDR3 sequence: CASSFPDRADTEAFF.

CDR3 loop: CASSLATSLLSYEQYF. The chain combines TRBV5-1 with TRBJ2-7. CDR3 length: 16 amino acids. Germline CDR1 reads SGHRS; CDR2 reads YFSETQ.

The chain employs TRBV15 and TRBJ2-3; the TCRdb D gene call, TRBD2, has no DNA to confirm it. Germline V gene data show CDR1 as LNHNV and CDR2 as YYDKDF (reference sequence). The CDR3 loop spans 15 amino acids. This chain's CDR3 is CATSREASGGHTQYF.